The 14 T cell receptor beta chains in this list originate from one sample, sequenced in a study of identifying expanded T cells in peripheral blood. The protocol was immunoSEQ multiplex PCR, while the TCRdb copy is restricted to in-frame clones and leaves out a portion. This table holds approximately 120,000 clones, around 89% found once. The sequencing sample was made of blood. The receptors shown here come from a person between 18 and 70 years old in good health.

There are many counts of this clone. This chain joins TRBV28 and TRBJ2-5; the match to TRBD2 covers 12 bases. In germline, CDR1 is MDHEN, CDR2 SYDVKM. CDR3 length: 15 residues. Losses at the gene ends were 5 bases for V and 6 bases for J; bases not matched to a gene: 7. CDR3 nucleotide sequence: TGTGCCAGCAGTGCTAGCGGGAGGGCTGGGAAGACCCAGTACTTC. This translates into CASSASGRAGKTQYF.

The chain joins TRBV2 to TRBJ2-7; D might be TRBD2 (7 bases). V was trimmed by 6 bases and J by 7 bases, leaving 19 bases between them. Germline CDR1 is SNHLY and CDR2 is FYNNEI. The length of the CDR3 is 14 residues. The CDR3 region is CASRRGGGAGEQYF. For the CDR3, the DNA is TGTGCCAGCAGAAGAGGTGGGGGGGCCGGTGAGCAGTACTTC.

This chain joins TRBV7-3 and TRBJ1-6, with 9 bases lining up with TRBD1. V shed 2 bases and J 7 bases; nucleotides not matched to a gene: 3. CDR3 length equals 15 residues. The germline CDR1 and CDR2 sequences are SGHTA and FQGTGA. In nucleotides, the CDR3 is TGTGCCAGCAGCTTAGTAGGACAGGGGAATTCACCCCTCCACTTT. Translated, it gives CASSLVGQGNSPLHF.

The CDR3 protein is CASSGQPQDTQYF. The CDR3 DNA follows: TGTGCCAGCAGTGGGCAGCCCCAAGATACGCAGTATTTT. V is TRBV6-1 and J is TRBJ2-3, with D unclear. This CDR3 is built from 13 residues. Trimming left V 4 bases short and J 5 bases short, with 10 bases between. Germline V gene lookup returns CDR1 MNHNS and CDR2 SASEGT.

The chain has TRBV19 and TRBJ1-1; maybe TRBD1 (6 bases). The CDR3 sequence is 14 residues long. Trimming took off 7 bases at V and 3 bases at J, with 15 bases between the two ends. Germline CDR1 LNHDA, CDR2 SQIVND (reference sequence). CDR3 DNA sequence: TGTGCCAGTACCCCACAGGGATCGGACACTGAAGCTTTCTTT. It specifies CASTPQGSDTEAFF.

The CDR3 loop is CASSQTWSGELFF. DNA of the CDR3: TGTGCCAGCAGTCAAACTTGGAGCGGGGAGCTGTTTTTT. This chain connects TRBV6-5 to TRBJ2-2; the D is unclear. The CDR3 has 13 residues. CDR1 MNHEY and CDR2 SVGAGI come from the germline V gene. Trimming took 5 bases from V and 7 from J, leaving 11 bases between them.

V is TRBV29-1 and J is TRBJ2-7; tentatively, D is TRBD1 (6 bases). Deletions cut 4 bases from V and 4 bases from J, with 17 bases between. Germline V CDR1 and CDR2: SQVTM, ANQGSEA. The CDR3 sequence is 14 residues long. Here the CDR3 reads CSVGGQGSMYEQYF. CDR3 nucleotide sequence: TGCAGCGTTGGGGGGCAGGGAAGTATGTACGAGCAGTACTTC.

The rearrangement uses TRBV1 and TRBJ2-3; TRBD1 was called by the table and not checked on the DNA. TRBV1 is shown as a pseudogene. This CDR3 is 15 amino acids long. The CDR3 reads CTSSPPQGITDTQYF. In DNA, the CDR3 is TGCACCAGCAGCCCGCCCCAGGGTATCACAGATACGCAGTATTTT.

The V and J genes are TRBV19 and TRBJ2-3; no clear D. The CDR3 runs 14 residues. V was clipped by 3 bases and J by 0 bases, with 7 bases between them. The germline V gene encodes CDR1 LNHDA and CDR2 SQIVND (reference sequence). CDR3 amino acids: CASSMDTSTDTQYF. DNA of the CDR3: TGTGCCAGTAGTATGGATACCAGCACAGATACGCAGTATTTT.

The CDR3 sequence: CASSLGPGLRDGREKLFF. In DNA form, the CDR3 reads TGTGCCAGCAGCTTGGGACCGGGACTGAGGGATGGGAGAGAAAAACTGTTTTTT. The chain has TRBV5-6 and TRBJ1-4; a weak D match, TRBD1 (5 bases). In germline, CDR1 is SGHDT, CDR2 YYEEEE. The CDR3 extends over 18 amino acids. V gave up 0 bases and J gave up 8 bases, with 23 bases separating them.

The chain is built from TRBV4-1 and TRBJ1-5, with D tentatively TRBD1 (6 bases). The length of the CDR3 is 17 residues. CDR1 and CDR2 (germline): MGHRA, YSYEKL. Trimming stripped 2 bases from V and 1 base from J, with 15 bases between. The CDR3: CASSQKVQGLSNQPQHF. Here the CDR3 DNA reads TGCGCCAGCAGCCAAAAGGTACAGGGTCTGAGCAATCAGCCCCAGCATTTT.

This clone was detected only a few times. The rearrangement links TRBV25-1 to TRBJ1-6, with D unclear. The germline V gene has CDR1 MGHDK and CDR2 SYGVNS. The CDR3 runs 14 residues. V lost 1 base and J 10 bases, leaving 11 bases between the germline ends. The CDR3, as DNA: TGTGCCAGCAGTGAATTGGCCAGGAACTCACCCCTCCACTTT. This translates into CASSELARNSPLHF. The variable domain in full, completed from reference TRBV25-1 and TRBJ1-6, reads EADIYQTPRYLVIGTGKKITLECSQTMGHDKMYWYQQDPGMELHLIHYSYGVNSTEKGDLSSESTVSRIRTEHFPLTLESARPSHTSQYLCASSELARNSPLHFGNGTRLTVT.

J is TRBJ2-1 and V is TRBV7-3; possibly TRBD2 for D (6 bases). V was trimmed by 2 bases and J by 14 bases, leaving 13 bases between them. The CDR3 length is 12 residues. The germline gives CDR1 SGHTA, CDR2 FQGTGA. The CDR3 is CASSLGAGYKFF. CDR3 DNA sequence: TGTGCCAGCAGCTTAGGGGCGGGGTATAAGTTCTTC.

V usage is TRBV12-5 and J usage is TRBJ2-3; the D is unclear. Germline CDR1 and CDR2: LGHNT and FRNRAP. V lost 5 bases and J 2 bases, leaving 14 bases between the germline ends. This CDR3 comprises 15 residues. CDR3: CASGLEHELTDTQYF. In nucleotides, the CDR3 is TGTGCTAGTGGTCTCGAACATGAGCTCACAGATACGCAGTATTTT.